This T cell receptor (beta chain) was recovered during a study of blood T cell repertoires in COVID-19. Study-level information: Donors in the United States, Italy and Spain gave samples during acute or convalescent COVID-19. T cells, B-cell-depleted T cells, or PBMCs provided the cDNA or gDNA that served as material.

Germline loops: CDR1 SGHNT, CDR2 YYREEE (reference sequence). V was shortened by 0 bases and J by 6 bases, with 10 bases between the two germline ends. The CDR3 is 15 amino acids. Patients at the Seattle site were enrolled during active infection and followed longitudinally. In the study's own analysis: Estimated nucleated cell counts came from reference gene primer amplification. Method: immunoSEQ multiplex PCR; TCRdb's copy keeps in-frame clones and lacks some. The DNA gave D and trimming, while V, J and clone size come from that table. Of over 250,000 clones detected, roughly 90% appear once; the ten largest clones hold approximately 2.1%.

Material: peripheral blood. The TCR was taken from a woman aged 30 to 39 with COVID-19, enrolled during active disease. V usage is TRBV5-4 and J usage is TRBJ1-6, with D perhaps TRBD1 (6 bases). CDR3 amino acids: CASSLGVRGNSPLHF. The CDR3 nucleotides read TGTGCCAGCAGCTTGGGGGTCAGGGGTAATTCACCCCTCCACTTT. The variable domain in full, completed from reference TRBV5-4 and TRBJ1-6, reads ETGVTQSPTHLIKTRGQQVTLRCSSQSGHNTVSWYQQALGQGPQFIFQYYREEENGRGNFPPRFSGLQFPNYSSELNVNALELDDSALYLCASSLGVRGNSPLHFGNGTRLTVT.